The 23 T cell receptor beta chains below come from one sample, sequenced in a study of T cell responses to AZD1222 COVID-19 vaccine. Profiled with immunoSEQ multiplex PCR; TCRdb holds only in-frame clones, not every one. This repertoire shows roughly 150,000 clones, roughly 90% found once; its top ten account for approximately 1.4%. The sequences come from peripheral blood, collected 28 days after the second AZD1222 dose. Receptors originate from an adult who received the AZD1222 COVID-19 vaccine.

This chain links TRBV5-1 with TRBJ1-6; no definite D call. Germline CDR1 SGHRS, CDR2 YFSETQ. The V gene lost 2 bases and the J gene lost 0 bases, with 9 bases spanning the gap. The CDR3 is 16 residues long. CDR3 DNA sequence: TGCGCCAGCAGCTTTTATCAGTCCTCCTATAATTCACCCCTCCACTTT. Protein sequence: CASSFYQSSYNSPLHF. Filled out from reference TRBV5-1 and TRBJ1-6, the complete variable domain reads KAGVTQTPRYLIKTRGQQVTLSCSPISGHRSVSWYQQTPGQGLQFLFEYFSETQRNKGNFPGRFSGRQFSNSRSEMNVSTLELGDSALYLCASSFYQSSYNSPLHFGNGTRLTVT.

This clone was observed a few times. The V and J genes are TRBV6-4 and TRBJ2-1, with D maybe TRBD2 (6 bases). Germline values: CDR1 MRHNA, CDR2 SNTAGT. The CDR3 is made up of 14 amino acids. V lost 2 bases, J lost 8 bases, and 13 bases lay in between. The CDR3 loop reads CASSDGAGNDEQFF. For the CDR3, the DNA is TGTGCCAGCAGTGACGGGGCGGGAAACGATGAGCAGTTCTTC.

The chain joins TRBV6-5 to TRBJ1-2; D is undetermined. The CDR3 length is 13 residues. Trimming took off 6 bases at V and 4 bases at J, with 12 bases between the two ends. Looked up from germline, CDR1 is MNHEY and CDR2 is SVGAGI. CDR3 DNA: TGTGCCAGCAGCACACAACCCCTCTATGGCTACACCTTC. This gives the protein CASSTQPLYGYTF.

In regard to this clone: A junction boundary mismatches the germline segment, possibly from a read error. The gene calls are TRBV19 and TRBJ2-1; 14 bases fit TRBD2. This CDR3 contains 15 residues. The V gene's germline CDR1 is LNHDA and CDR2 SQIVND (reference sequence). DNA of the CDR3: TGTGCCAGTAGTACCGGGACTAGCGGGAGTTTCGGGAGGGTCTTC. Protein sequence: CASSTGTSGSFGRVF.

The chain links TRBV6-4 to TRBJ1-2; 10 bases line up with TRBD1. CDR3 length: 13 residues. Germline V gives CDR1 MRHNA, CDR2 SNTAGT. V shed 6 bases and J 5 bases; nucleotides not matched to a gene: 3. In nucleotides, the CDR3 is TGTGCCAGCAGGGGGACAGGGGAGTATGGCTACACCTTC. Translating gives CASRGTGEYGYTF.

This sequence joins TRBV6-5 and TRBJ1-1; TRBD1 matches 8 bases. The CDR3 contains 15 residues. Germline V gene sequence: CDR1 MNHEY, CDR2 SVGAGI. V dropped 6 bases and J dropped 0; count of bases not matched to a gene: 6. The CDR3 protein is CASRIKQGVNTEAFF. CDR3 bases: TGTGCCAGCAGAATAAAACAGGGGGTGAACACTGAAGCTTTCTTT.

CDR3 amino acids: CATSDLPGEGRGEQFF. CDR3 DNA: TGTGCCACCAGTGATTTGCCGGGGGAGGGCCGGGGAGAGCAGTTCTTC. The chain combines TRBV24-1 with TRBJ2-1, with TRBD2 matching over 7 bases. Germline V gene lookup returns CDR1 KGHDR and CDR2 SFDVKD. The CDR3 is 16 amino acids. The ends lost 0 bases at V and 10 bases at J; junction bases unmatched: 11.

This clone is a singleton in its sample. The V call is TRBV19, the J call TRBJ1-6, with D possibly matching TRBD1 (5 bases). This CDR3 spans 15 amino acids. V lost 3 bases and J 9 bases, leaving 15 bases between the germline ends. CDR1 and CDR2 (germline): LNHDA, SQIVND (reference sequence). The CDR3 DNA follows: TGTGCCAGTAGTATCGACCGGGACTTTGGTTCACCCCTCCACTTT. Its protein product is CASSIDRDFGSPLHF. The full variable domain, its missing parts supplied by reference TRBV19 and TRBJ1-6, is DGGITQSPKYLFRKEGQNVTLSCEQNLNHDAMYWYRQDPGQGLRLIYYSQIVNDFQKGDIAEGYSVSREKKESFPLTVTSAQKNPTAFYLCASSIDRDFGSPLHFGNGTRLTVT.

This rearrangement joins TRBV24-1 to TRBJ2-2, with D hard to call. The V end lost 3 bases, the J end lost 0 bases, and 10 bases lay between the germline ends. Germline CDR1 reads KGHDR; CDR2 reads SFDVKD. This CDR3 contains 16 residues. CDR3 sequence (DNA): TGTGCCACCAGTGATCTTCGACGTCCGAACACCGGGGAGCTGTTTTTT. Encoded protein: CATSDLRRPNTGELFF.

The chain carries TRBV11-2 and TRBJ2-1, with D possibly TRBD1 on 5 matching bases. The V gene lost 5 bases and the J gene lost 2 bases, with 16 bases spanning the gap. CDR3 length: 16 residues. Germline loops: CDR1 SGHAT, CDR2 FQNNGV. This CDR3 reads CASSPWGQRPYNEQFF. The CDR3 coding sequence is TGTGCCAGCAGCCCATGGGGCCAGCGTCCCTACAATGAGCAGTTCTTC.

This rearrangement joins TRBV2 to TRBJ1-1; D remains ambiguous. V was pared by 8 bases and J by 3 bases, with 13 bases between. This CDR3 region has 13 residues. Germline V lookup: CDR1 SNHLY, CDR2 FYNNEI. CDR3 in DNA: TGTGCCAGCTCGGACGTAAGGGACACTGAAGCTTTCTTT. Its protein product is CASSDVRDTEAFF.

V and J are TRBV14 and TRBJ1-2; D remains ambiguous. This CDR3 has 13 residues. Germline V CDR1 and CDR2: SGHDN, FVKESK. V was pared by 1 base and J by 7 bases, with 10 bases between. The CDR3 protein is CASSQVQAIGYTF. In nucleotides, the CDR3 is TGTGCCAGCAGCCAAGTTCAGGCCATTGGCTACACCTTC. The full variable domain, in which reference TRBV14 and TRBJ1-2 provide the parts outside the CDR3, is EAGVTQFPSHSVIEKGQTVTLRCDPISGHDNLYWYRRVMGKEIKFLLHFVKESKQDESGMPNNRFLAERTGGTYSTLKVQPAELEDSGVYFCASSQVQAIGYTFGSGTRLTVV.

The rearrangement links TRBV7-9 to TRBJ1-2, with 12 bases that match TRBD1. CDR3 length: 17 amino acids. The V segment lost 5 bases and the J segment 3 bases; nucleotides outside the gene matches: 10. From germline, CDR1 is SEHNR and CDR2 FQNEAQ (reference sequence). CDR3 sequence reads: CASSLGQGAIRDYGYTF. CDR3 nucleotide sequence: TGTGCCAGCAGCCTGGGACAGGGGGCGATCCGGGACTATGGCTACACCTTC.

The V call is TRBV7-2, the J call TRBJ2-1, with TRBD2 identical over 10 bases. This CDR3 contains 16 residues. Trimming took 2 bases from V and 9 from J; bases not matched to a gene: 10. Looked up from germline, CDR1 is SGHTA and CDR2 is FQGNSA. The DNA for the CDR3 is TGTGCCAGCAGCTTAATTGGGACTAGCGTCCAGGGTGAGCAGTTCTTC. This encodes CASSLIGTSVQGEQFF.

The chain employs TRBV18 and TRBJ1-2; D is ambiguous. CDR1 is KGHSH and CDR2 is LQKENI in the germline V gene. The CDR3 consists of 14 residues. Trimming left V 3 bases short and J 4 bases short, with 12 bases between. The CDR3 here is CASSPVLDLYGYTF. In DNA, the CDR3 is TGTGCCAGCTCACCGGTATTGGACCTCTATGGCTACACCTTC.

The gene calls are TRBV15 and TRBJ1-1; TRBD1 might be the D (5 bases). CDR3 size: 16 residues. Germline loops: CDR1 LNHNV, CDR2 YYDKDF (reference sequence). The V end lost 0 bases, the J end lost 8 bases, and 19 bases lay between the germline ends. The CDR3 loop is CATSRDSAGSVGEAFF. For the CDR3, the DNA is TGTGCCACCAGCAGAGATAGTGCAGGGTCTGTAGGAGAAGCTTTCTTT.

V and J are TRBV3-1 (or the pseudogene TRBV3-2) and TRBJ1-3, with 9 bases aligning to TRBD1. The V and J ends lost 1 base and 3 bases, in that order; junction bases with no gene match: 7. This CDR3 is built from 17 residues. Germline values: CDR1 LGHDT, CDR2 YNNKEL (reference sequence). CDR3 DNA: TGTGCCAGCAGCCAAGGCCTCACAGGGGGCGGTGGAAACACCATATATTTT. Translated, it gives CASSQGLTGGGGNTIYF.

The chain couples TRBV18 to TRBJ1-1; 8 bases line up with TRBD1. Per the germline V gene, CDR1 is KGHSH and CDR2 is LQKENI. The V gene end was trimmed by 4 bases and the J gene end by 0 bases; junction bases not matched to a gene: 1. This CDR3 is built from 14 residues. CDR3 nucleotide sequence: TGTGCCAGCTCACGGGACAGGTTGAACACTGAAGCTTTCTTT. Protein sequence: CASSRDRLNTEAFF.

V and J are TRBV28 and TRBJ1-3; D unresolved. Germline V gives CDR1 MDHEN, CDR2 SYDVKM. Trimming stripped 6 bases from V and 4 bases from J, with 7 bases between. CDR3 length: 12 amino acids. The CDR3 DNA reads TGTGCCAGCAGCAGAGAAGGAAACACCATATATTTT. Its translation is CASSREGNTIYF.

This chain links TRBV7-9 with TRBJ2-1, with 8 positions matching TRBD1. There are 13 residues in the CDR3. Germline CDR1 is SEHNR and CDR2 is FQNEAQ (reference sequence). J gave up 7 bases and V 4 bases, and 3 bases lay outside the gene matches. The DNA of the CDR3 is TGTGCCAGCAGCTCGGACAGGGTGAATGAGCAGTTCTTC. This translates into CASSSDRVNEQFF.

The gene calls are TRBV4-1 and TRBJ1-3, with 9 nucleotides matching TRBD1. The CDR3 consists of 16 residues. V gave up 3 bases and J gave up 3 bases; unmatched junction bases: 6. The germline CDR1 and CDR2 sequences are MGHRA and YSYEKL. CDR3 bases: TGCGCCAGCAGCCACTTACAGGGGGCCGGTGGAAACACCATATATTTT. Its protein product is CASSHLQGAGGNTIYF.

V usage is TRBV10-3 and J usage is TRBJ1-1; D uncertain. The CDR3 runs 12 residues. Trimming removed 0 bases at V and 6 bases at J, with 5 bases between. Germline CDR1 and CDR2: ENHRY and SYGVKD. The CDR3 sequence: CAISESYSEAFF. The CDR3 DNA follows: TGTGCCATCAGTGAGTCGTATTCTGAAGCTTTCTTT.

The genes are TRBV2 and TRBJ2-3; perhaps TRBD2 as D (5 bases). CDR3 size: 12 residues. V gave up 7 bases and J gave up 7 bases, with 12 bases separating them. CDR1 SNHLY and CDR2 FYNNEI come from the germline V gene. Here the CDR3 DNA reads TGTGCCAGCAACGGACTCGCCCATACGCAGTATTTT. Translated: CASNGLAHTQYF.